This T cell receptor (beta chain) was identified during a study of T cell responses to AZD1222 COVID-19 vaccine (dated by TCRdb to the early 2020s). Turning to the overall study: TCR sequencing was performed for roughly 250 trial participants, of whom some 200 were given two doses of AZD1222 and around 25 were given two doses of MenACWY control vaccine. Trial participants were enrolled into age subgroups of 18-55, 56-69 and 70-plus years, which contained about 150, 28 and 57 TCR-sequenced participants, respectively.

The CDR3 regions of human TCRbeta chains were subjected to immunosequencing. In the source study's methods: Repertoire TCRs were matched against a reference library of SARS-CoV-2-specific TCRs generated with the MIRA antigen-specificity platform. Breadth was defined as the fraction of unique TCRs that were SARS-CoV-2-associated. Depth was defined as the fraction of total T cells that were SARS-CoV-2-associated. Using the MIRA data, every spike-specific TCR was mapped to the spike region that the TCR reacted to and assigned to either a CD4 or a CD8 class. Log10-transformed breadth and depth values were compared by one-way ANOVA with Sidak's multiple comparisons tests. The table was pulled from immuneACCESS by TCRdb, which kept in-frame rearrangements only. Such tables lose some clones; where checked, under half of the loss comes from unresolved V genes, and the rest has no known cause. V, J and clone size are those of that table, while D and trimming were read from the DNA. This sample holds 70,000 to 90,000 clones; around 86% were observed only once. The ten largest clonotypes hold around 18% of the sample.

General findings and caveats noted by the study authors: Spike-specific TCR breadth and depth rose significantly after two AZD1222 doses compared with day 0 and with MenACWY recipients. Participants were mostly white British, with more females than males. The authors suggested clonal diversity may have been underestimated. Reportedly, close to half of the unique spike-specific TCRs recognized epitopes lying outside the regions that are mutated in the B.1.351 and B.1.1.7 variants. In the small 56-69-year group, the increase in depth fell short of significance, most likely because of low power. The vaccine-associated CD4 TCRs covered the entire spike protein, and the dominant responses fell in regions 160-218 and 743-854. No day 14 peak-response samples were available, so repertoires were characterized only after the peak T cell response. Only a handful of AZD1222 recipients were SARS-CoV-2 seropositive at baseline, limiting conclusions about previously exposed vaccinees.

About this clone: Its binding antigen is unknown. Base qualities were left out, and no much larger clone turns up one base away.

In light of the paper, this sample's time point label describes: about 28 days (+/-7) after the second vaccine dose. AZD1222 recipients whose second dose came at about 4 weeks and those whose second dose came at about 12 weeks were combined into one group, since spike-specific TCR depth and breadth did not differ between the two schedules. Vaccinee samples were obtained from the UK trials COV001 and COV002, which included a single-blind randomized controlled phase 2/3 trial of AZD1222 (ChAdOx1 nCoV-19) in healthy adults. Trial participant PBMC samples were collected at day 0 and day 28 after the second dose for TCRbeta chain sequencing. Trimming removed 0 bases from V and 7 bases from J, leaving 10 bases between the germline ends. CDR1 and CDR2, per the germline V gene (reference sequence), are WNHNN and SYGVQD. The CDR3 numbers 13 residues from cysteine through phenylalanine. Left in the record is the CDR3 DNA by itself, 39 bases read in frame from the first base.

The source material was peripheral blood, sampled 28 days after the second AZD1222 dose. In this chain, TRBV10-1 is recombined with TRBJ2-7; matching of 5 bases hints at TRBD2 as the D gene. This TCR came from an adult who received the AZD1222 COVID-19 vaccine. The CDR3 reads as follows: CASSESTSGEQYF. The nucleotide sequence reads TGCGCCAGCAGTGAGTCGACGAGCGGAGAGCAGTACTTC.